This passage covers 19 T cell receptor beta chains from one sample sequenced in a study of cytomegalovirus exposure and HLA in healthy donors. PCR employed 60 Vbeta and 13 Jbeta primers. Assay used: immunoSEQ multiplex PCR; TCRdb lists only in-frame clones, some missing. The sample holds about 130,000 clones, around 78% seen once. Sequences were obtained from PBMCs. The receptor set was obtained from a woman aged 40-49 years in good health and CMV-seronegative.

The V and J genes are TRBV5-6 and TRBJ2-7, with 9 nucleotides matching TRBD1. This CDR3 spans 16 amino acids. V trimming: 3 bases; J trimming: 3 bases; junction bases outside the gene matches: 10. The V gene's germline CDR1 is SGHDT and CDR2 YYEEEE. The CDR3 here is CASSWTGVPNSYEQYF. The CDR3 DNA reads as TGTGCCAGCAGCTGGACAGGGGTCCCAAACAGCTACGAGCAGTACTTC.

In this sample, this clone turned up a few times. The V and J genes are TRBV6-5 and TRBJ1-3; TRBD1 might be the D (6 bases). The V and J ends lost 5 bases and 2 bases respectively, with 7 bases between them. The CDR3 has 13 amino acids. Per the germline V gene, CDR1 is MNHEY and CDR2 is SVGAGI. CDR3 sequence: CASSEGAGNTIYF. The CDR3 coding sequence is TGTGCCAGCAGTGAGGGGGCTGGAAACACCATATATTTT.

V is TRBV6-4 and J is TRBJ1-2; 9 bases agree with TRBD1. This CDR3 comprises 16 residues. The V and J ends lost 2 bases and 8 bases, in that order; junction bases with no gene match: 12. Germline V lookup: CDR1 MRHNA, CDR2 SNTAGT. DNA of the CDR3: TGTGCCAGCAGTGACGCAACCGGGACAGGGTTGGAAGGCTACACCTTC. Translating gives CASSDATGTGLEGYTF.

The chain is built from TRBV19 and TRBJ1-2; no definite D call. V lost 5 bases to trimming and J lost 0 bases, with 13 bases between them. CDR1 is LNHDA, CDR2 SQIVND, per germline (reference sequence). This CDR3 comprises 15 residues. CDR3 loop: CASSPQAKANYGYTF. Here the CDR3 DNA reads TGTGCCAGTAGTCCCCAGGCCAAAGCTAACTATGGCTACACCTTC.

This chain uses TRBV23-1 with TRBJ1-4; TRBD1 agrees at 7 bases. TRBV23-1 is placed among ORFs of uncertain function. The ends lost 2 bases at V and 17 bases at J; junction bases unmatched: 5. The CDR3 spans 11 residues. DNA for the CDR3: TGCGCCAGCAGTCAAGGGACAGTCGGTTTTTTT. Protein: CASSQGTVGFF.

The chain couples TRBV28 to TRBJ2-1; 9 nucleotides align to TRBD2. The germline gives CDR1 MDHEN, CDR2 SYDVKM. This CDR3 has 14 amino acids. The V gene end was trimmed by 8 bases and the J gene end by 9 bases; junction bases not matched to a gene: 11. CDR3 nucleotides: TGTGCCAGCGCTGTGGGACTAGCCTCCGGTGAGCAGTTCTTC. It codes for CASAVGLASGEQFF.

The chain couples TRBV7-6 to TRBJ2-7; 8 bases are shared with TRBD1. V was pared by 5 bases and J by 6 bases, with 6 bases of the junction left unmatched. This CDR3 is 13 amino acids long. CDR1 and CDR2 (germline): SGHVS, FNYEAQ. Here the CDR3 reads CASSTRGQGEQYF. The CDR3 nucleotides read TGTGCCAGCAGCACCAGGGGGCAAGGCGAGCAGTACTTC.

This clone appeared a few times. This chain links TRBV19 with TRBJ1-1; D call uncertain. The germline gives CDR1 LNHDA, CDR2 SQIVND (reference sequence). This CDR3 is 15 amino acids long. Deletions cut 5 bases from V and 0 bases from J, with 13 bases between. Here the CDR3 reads CASSSRVELNTEAFF. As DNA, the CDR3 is TGTGCCAGTAGTTCCCGTGTTGAGCTGAACACTGAAGCTTTCTTT.

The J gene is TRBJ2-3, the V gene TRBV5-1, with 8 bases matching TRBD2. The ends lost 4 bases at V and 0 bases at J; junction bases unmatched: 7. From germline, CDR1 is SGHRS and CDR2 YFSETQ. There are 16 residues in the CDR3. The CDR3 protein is CASSPGGGTSTDTQYF. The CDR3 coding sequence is TGCGCCAGCAGCCCGGGGGGGGGCACTAGCACAGATACGCAGTATTTT.

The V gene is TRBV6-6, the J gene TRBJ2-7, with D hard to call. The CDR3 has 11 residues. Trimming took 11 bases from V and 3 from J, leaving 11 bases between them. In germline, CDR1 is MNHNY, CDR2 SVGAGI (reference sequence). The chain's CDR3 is CAGARSYEQYF. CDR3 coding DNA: TGTGCCGGCGCTAGGAGCTACGAGCAGTACTTC.

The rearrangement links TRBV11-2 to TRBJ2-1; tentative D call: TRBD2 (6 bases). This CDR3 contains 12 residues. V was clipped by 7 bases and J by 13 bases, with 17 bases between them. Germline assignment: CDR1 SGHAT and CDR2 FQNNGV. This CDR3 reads CASTPSGLHQFF. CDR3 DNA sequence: TGTGCCAGCACCCCCTCGGGACTTCACCAGTTCTTC.

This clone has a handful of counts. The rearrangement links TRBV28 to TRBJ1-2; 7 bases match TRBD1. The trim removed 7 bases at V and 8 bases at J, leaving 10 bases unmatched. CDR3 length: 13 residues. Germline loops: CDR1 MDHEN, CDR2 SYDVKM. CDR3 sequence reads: CASTQGDLEGYTF. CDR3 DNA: TGTGCCAGCACCCAGGGGGACCTGGAGGGCTACACCTTC.

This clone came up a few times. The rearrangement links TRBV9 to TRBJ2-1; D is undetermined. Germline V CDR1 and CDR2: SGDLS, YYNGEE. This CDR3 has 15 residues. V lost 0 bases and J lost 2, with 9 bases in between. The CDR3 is CASSVVFSPYNEQFF. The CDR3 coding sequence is TGTGCCAGCAGCGTAGTTTTTAGCCCCTACAATGAGCAGTTCTTC.

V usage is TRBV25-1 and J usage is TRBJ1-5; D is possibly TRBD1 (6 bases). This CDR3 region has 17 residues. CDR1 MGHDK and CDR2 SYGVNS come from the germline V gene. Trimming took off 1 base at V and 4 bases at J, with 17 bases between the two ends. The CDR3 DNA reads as TGTGCCAGCAGTGAATTTCAGGGGATGGGGAAAAATCAGCCCCAGCATTTT. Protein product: CASSEFQGMGKNQPQHF.

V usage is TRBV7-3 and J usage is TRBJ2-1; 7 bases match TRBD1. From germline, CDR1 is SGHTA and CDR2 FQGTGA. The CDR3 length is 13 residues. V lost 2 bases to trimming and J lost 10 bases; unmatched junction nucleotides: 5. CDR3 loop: CASSLDPRGEQFF. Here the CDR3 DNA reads TGTGCCAGCAGCTTAGACCCCAGGGGGGAGCAGTTCTTC.

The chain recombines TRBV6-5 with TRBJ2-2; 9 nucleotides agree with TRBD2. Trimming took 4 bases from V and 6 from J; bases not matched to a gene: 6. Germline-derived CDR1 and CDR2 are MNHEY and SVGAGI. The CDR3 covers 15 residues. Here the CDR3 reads CASSSGTSPPGELFF. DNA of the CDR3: TGTGCCAGCAGTTCCGGGACTAGCCCCCCCGGGGAGCTGTTTTTT.

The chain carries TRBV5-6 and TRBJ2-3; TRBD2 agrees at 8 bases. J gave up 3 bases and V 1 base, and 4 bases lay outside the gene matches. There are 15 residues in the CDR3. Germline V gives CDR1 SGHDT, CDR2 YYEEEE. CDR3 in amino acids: CASSLRLALTDTQYF. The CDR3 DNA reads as TGTGCCAGCAGCTTGCGACTAGCGCTAACAGATACGCAGTATTTT. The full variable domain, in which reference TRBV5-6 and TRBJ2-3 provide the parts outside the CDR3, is DAGVTQSPTHLIKTRGQQVTLRCSPKSGHDTVSWYQQALGQGPQFIFQYYEEEERQRGNFPDRFSGHQFPNYSSELNVNALLLGDSALYLCASSLRLALTDTQYFGPGTRLTVL.

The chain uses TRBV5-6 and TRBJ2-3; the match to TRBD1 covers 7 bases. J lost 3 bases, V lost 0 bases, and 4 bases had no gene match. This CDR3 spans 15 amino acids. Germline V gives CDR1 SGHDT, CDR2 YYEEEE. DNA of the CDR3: TGTGCCAGCAGCTTGGCGGGACAGATAACAGATACGCAGTATTTT. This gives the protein CASSLAGQITDTQYF.

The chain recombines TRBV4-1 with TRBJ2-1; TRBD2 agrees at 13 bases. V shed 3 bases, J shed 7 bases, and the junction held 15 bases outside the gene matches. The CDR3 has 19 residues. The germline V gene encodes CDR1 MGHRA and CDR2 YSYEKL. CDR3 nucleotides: TGCGCCAGCAGCCATATACTCTCCGGGACTAGCGGGGAAAAGAATGAGCAGTTCTTC. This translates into CASSHILSGTSGEKNEQFF.